These 2 T cell receptor beta chains share one sample of origin, sequenced in a study of low-dose radiotherapy and immunotherapy resistance in tumors (dated by TCRdb to between 2021 and 2024). Superscript III and a set of TRAV- and TRBV-specific primers were used to synthesize first-strand cDNA, so that both TCRalpha and TCRbeta chains were covered. A roughly 19-cycle PCR with Phusion amplified the TCRs, pairing a constant-region primer with the adapter that was attached to the V primers. TCRdb trimmed the raw reads at Q25, called clones with MiXCR and kept productive beta chains. All rows with the same CDR3 protein become a single entry with the most common DNA and genes. Here the sample has 7,500 to 9,500 distinct CDR3 sequences; approximately 70% occur a single time. The ten top clones hold about 6.7% of the sample. The receptors were sampled from a human donor with advanced metastatic prostate, ovarian, gallbladder or colorectal cancer (not recorded which). This table probably holds off-target reads from a library built for another chain.

This chain joins TRBV13 and TRBJ2-7; weak D call: TRBD2 (6 bases). The CDR3 length is 12 residues. Per the germline V gene, CDR1 is PRHDT and CDR2 is FYEKMQ (reference sequence). V lost 6 bases and J 4 bases, leaving 10 bases between the germline ends. The CDR3 DNA sequence: TGTGCCAGCAGTGGAGGGTTATACGAGCAGTACTTC. This gives the protein CASSGGLYEQYF.

This clonotype came up a few times. This chain uses TRBV12-3 or TRBV12-4 with TRBJ1-5, with 8 bases identical to TRBD1. Trimming cost V 8 bases and J 6 bases; bases outside gene matches: 6. This CDR3 region has 13 residues. The CDR3: CASRSDRAQPQHF. CDR3 coding DNA: TGTGCCAGCCGATCGGACAGGGCTCAGCCCCAGCATTTT.